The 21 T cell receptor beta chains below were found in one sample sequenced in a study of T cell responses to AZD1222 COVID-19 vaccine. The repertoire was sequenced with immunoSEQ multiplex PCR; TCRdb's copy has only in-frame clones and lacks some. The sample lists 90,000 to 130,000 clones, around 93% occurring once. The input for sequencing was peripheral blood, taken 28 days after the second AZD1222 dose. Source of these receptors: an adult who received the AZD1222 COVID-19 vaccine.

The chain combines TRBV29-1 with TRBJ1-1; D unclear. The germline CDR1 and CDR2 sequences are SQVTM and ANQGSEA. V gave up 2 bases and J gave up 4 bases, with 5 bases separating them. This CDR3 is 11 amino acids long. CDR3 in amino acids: CSVEKGTEAFF. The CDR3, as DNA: TGCAGCGTTGAAAAGGGCACTGAAGCTTTCTTT.

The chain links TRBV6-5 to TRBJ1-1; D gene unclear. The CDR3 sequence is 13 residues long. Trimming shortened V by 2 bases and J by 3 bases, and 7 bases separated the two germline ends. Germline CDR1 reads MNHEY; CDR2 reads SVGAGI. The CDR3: CASSYRQDTEAFF. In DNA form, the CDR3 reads TGTGCCAGCAGTTACCGGCAGGACACTGAAGCTTTCTTT.

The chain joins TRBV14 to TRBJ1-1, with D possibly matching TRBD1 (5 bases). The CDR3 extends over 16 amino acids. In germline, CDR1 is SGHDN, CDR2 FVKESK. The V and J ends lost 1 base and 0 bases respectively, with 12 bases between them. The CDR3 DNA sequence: TGTGCCAGCAGCCAAGGGGGCGGTCGGATGAACACTGAAGCTTTCTTT. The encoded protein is CASSQGGGRMNTEAFF. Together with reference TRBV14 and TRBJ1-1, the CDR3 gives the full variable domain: EAGVTQFPSHSVIEKGQTVTLRCDPISGHDNLYWYRRVMGKEIKFLLHFVKESKQDESGMPNNRFLAERTGGTYSTLKVQPAELEDSGVYFCASSQGGGRMNTEAFFGQGTRLTVV.

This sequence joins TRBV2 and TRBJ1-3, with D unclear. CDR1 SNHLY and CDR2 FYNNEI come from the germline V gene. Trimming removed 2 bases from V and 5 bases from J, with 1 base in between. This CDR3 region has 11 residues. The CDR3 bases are TGTGCCAGCAGTGAAAGAAACACCATATATTTT. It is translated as CASSERNTIYF.

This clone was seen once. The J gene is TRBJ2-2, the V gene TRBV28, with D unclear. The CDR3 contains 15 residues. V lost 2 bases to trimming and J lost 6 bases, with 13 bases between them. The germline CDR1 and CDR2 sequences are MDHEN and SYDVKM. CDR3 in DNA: TGTGCCAGCAGTTTAGATATAGGGTTGGCCGGGGAGCTGTTTTTT. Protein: CASSLDIGLAGELFF.

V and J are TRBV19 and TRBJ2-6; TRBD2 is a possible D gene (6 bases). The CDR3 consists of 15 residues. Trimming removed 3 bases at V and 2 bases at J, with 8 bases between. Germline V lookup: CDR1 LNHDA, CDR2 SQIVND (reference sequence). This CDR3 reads CASSIGEAGANVLTF. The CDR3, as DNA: TGTGCCAGTAGTATCGGGGAGGCTGGGGCCAACGTCCTGACTTTC.

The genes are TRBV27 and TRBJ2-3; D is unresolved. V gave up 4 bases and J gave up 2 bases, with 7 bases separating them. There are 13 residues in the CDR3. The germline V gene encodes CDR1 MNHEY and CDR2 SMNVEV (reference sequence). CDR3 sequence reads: CASSSSLTDTQYF. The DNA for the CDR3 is TGTGCCAGCAGTTCCTCCCTCACAGATACGCAGTATTTT.

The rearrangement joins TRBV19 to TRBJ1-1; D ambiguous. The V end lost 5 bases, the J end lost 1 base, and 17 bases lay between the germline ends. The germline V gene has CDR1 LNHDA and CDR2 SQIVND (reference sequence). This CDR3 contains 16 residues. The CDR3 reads CASSFTTRMGNTEAFF. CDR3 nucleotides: TGTGCCAGTAGTTTCACGACGAGAATGGGGAACACTGAAGCTTTCTTT. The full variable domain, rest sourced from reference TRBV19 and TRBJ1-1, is DGGITQSPKYLFRKEGQNVTLSCEQNLNHDAMYWYRQDPGQGLRLIYYSQIVNDFQKGDIAEGYSVSREKKESFPLTVTSAQKNPTAFYLCASSFTTRMGNTEAFFGQGTRLTVV.

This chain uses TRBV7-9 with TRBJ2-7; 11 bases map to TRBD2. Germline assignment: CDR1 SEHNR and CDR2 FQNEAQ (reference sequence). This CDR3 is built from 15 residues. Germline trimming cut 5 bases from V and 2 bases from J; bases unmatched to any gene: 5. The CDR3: CASSGTSGSAYEQYF. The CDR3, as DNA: TGTGCCAGCAGCGGTACTAGCGGGAGTGCCTACGAGCAGTACTTC.

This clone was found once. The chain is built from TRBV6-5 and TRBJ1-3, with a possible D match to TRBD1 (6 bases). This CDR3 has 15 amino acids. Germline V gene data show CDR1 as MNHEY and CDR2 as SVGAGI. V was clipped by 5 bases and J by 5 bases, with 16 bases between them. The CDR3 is CASSPAGALRNTIYF. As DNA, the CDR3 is TGTGCCAGCAGTCCCGCAGGGGCGCTGAGAAACACCATATATTTT.

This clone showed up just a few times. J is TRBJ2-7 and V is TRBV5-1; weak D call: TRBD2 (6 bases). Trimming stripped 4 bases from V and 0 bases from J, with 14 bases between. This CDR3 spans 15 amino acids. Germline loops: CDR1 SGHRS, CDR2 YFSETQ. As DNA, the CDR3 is TGCGCCAGCAGCGGGGTGGGACTGGCCTCCTACGAGCAGTACTTC. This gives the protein CASSGVGLASYEQYF.

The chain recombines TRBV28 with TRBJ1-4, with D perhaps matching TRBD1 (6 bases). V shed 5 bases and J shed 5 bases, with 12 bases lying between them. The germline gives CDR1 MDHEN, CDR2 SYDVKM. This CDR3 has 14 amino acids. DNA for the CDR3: TGTGCCAGCAGTCCGGACAGACTGAATGAAAAACTGTTTTTT. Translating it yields CASSPDRLNEKLFF.

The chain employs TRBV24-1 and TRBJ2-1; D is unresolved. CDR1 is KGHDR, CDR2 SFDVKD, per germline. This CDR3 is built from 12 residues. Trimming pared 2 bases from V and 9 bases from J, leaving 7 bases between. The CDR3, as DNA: TGTGCCACCAGTGATTCATGGGGTGAGCAGTTCTTC. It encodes CATSDSWGEQFF.

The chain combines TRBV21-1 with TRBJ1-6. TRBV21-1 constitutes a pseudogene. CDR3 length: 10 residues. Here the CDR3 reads CLVRVFTLHF. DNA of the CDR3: TGTCTGGTTAGGGTGTTCACCCTCCACTTT.

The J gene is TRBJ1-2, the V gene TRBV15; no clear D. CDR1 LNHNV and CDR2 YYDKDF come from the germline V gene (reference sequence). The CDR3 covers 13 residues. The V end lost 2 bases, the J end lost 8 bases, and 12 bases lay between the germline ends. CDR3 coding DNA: TGTGCCACCAGCAGATTTCCCTTAGGGGGCTACACCTTC. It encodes CATSRFPLGGYTF.

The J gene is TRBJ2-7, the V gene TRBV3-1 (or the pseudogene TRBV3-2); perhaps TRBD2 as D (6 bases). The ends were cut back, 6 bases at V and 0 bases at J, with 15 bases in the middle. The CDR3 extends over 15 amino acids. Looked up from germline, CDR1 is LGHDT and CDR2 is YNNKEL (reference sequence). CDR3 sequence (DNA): TGTGCCAGCAGTCACGGGAGTCCTTCCTCCTACGAGCAGTACTTC. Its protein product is CASSHGSPSSYEQYF.

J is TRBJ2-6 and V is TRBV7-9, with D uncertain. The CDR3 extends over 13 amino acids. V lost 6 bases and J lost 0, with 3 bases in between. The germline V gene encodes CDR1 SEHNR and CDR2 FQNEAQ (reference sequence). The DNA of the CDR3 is TGTGCCAGCAGTTCCTCTGGGGCCAACGTCCTGACTTTC. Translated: CASSSSGANVLTF.

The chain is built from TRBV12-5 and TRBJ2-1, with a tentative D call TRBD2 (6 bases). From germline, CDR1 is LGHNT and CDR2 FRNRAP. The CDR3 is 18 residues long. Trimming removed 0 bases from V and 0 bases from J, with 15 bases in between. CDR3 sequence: CASGLVYLARRSYNEQFF. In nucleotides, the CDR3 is TGTGCTAGTGGTTTGGTGTACCTAGCGAGACGCTCCTACAATGAGCAGTTCTTC.

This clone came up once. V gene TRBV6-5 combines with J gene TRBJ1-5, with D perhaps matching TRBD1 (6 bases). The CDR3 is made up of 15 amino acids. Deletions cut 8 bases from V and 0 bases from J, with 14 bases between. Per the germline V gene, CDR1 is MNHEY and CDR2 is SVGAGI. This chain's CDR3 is CASRRQVISNQPQHF. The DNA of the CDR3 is TGTGCCAGCCGGAGACAGGTCATTAGCAATCAGCCCCAGCATTTT.

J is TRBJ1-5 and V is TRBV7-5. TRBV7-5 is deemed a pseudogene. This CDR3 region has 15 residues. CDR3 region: CIRGGRGNSNQPQHF. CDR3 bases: TGTATCCGAGGGGGGCGGGGCAATAGCAATCAGCCCCAGCATTTT.

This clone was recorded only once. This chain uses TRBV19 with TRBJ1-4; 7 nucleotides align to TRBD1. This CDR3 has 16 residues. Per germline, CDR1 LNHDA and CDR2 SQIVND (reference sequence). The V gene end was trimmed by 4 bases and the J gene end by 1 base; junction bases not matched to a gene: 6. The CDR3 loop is CASSTYTGVTNEKLFF. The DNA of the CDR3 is TGTGCCAGTAGTACATACACAGGGGTAACTAATGAAAAACTGTTTTTT.